The T cell receptor (beta chain) under discussion was sequenced for a study of blood T cells in healthy people across ages. Notes on this clonotype: Its specificity is unknown.

The V gene's germline CDR1 is DFQATT and CDR2 SNEGSKA (reference sequence). Trimming took 1 base from V and 5 from J, leaving 21 bases between them. The CDR3 covers 16 residues. The people who gave samples were healthy Caucasians from Russia, aged roughly 6 to 90. Per sample, extraction of total RNA gave at least 6 micrograms in every case. General observations from the study: The study found more naive CD4+ cells and higher diversity in long-lived than aged donors.

The use of a sample-barcoded 5' primer and a J-beta primer mix characterized a second PCR of roughly 6 to 11 cycles. MiXCR, run by TCRdb on the 5' RACE reads, gives a single entry per CDR3 protein. The data hold approximately 730,000 distinct CDR3 sequences, with approximately 53% observed a single time. V gene TRBV20-1 combines with J gene TRBJ2-7; D possibly corresponds to TRBD2 (5 bases). Material: blood. The sequence was obtained from a man aged 80 or over in good health. The CDR3 DNA follows: TGCAGTGCTAGAGTGGGTATAGCGCCCGCGAACGACGAGCAGTACTTC. Encoded protein: CSARVGIAPANDEQYF.